This is a list of T cell receptor beta chains from one sample in a study of cytomegalovirus exposure and HLA in healthy donors. Clones were sequenced by immunoSEQ multiplex PCR, and TCRdb holds only the in-frame ones, with some missing. This sample's table has about 190,000 clones. Sequencing input: PBMCs. The receptors were gathered from a woman aged 30 to 39 in good health and CMV-seropositive. CDR3s include the opening cysteine and the closing phenylalanine or tryptophan. A D gene is named only where the DNA matches it firmly.

CDR3aa: CASSRGWGGEKLFF
CDR3nt: TGCGCCAGCAGCCGTGGGTGGGGGGGCGAAAAACTGTTTTTT
j_gene: TRBJ1-4
d_gene: -
v_gene: TRBV4-3

CDR3aa: CSVDDRREPGELFF
CDR3nt: TGCAGCGTGGATGACAGGAGAGAACCCGGGGAGCTGTTTTTT
j_gene: TRBJ2-2
d_gene: -
v_gene: TRBV29-1

CDR3aa: CASASTGDGEQYF
CDR3nt: TGTGCCAGTGCTTCGACAGGGGATGGCGAGCAGTACTTC
j_gene: TRBJ2-7
d_gene: TRBD1
v_gene: TRBV2

CDR3aa: CASERGDSNQPQHF
CDR3nt: TGTGCCAGCGAGCGCGGGGATAGCAATCAGCCCCAGCATTTT
j_gene: TRBJ1-5
d_gene: -
v_gene: TRBV7-9

CDR3aa: CASSYSLGDTEAFF
CDR3nt: TGTGCCAGCAGTTACTCGTTAGGGGACACTGAAGCTTTCTTT
j_gene: TRBJ1-1
d_gene: -
v_gene: TRBV6-5

CDR3aa: CASSFLNTGELFF
CDR3nt: TGTGCCAGCAGCTTCTTGAACACCGGGGAGCTGTTTTTT
j_gene: TRBJ2-2
d_gene: -
v_gene: TRBV11-2

CDR3aa: CASSPRRAGANYEQYF
CDR3nt: TGTGCCAGCAGCCCTCGCCGGGCGGGGGCCAACTACGAGCAGTACTTC
j_gene: TRBJ2-7
d_gene: -
v_gene: TRBV7-6

CDR3aa: CASTEIGHEQYF
CDR3nt: TGTGCCAGCACTGAGATTGGCCACGAGCAGTACTTC
j_gene: TRBJ2-7
d_gene: -
v_gene: TRBV2

CDR3aa: CASSQDHLGGEQFF
CDR3nt: TGCGCCAGCAGCCAAGACCATTTAGGGGGCGAGCAGTTCTTC
j_gene: TRBJ2-1
d_gene: TRBD1
v_gene: TRBV4-3

CDR3aa: CASSPRSSGNVEQFF
CDR3nt: TGTGCCAGCTCACCACGGTCTAGCGGGAATGTTGAGCAGTTCTTC
j_gene: TRBJ2-1
d_gene: TRBD2
v_gene: TRBV18

CDR3aa: CASSVRESRNTEAFF
CDR3nt: TGTGCCAGCTCTGTCAGGGAATCCCGGAACACTGAAGCTTTCTTT
j_gene: TRBJ1-1
d_gene: -
v_gene: TRBV18

CDR3aa: CASSLYITRPYGYTF
CDR3nt: TGTGCCAGCAGTTTATATATTACGCGGCCTTATGGCTACACCTTC
j_gene: TRBJ1-2
d_gene: -
v_gene: TRBV28

CDR3aa: CASSTGSLRYGYTF
CDR3nt: TGTGCCAGTAGTACCGGGAGTCTTCGCTATGGCTACACCTTC
j_gene: TRBJ1-2
d_gene: -
v_gene: TRBV19

CDR3aa: CASSLYRGGAPTDTQYF
CDR3nt: TGTGCCAGCAGTTTATACCGCGGAGGGGCGCCAACAGATACGCAGTATTTT
j_gene: TRBJ2-3
d_gene: -
v_gene: TRBV28

CDR3aa: CASIRDRAAGANVLTF
CDR3nt: TGTGCCAGTATAAGGGACAGGGCCGCCGGGGCCAACGTCCTGACTTTC
j_gene: TRBJ2-6
d_gene: TRBD1
v_gene: TRBV19

CDR3aa: CASSLGMVGGYEAQYF
CDR3nt: TGCGCCAGCAGCTTGGGGATGGTAGGGGGCTATGAGGCCCAGTACTTC
j_gene: TRBJ2-5
d_gene: TRBD1
v_gene: TRBV5-1

CDR3aa: CASSLRQGGDTQYF
CDR3nt: TGTGCCAGCAGCTTGCGACAGGGTGGAGATACGCAGTATTTT
j_gene: TRBJ2-3
d_gene: TRBD1
v_gene: TRBV7-9

CDR3aa: CASSHNRDRDEQYF
CDR3nt: TGTGCCAGCAGCCATAACCGGGACAGGGACGAGCAGTACTTC
j_gene: TRBJ2-7
d_gene: TRBD1
v_gene: TRBV5-4

CDR3aa: CASSETGNQPQHF
CDR3nt: TGCGCCAGCAGTGAAACAGGGAATCAGCCCCAGCATTTT
j_gene: TRBJ1-5
d_gene: -
v_gene: TRBV10-1

CDR3aa: CASSGGTGSSPLHF
CDR3nt: TGTGCCAGCAGTGGGGGGACAGGATCTTCACCCCTCCACTTT
j_gene: TRBJ1-6
d_gene: TRBD1
v_gene: TRBV25-1

CDR3aa: CASSMLRNYGYTF
CDR3nt: TGTGCCAGTAGTATGTTGAGAAACTATGGCTACACCTTC
j_gene: TRBJ1-2
d_gene: -
v_gene: TRBV19

CDR3aa: CASSLLEAGQTEAFF
CDR3nt: TGTGCCAGCAGCTTACTCGAGGCCGGACAGACTGAAGCTTTCTTT
j_gene: TRBJ1-1
d_gene: -
v_gene: TRBV7-8

CDR3aa: CASSFRAVNTEAFF
CDR3nt: TGTGCCAGCAGCTTTCGAGCGGTGAACACTGAAGCTTTCTTT
j_gene: TRBJ1-1
d_gene: -
v_gene: TRBV7-2

CDR3aa: CASSRGLAGRADNEQFF
CDR3nt: TGTGCCAGCAGCCGGGGACTAGCGGGACGAGCGGACAATGAGCAGTTCTTC
j_gene: TRBJ2-1
d_gene: TRBD2
v_gene: TRBV5-8

CDR3aa: CASSETSGTYEQYF
CDR3nt: TGCGCCAGCAGTGAGACTAGCGGGACTTACGAGCAGTACTTC
j_gene: TRBJ2-7
d_gene: TRBD2
v_gene: TRBV10-2

CDR3aa: CASLEAAAYEQYF
CDR3nt: TGTGCCTCCCTCGAAGCGGCCGCCTACGAGCAGTACTTC
j_gene: TRBJ2-7
d_gene: -
v_gene: TRBV30

CDR3aa: CAISELGEVGNEQFF
CDR3nt: TGTGCCATCAGTGAGTTGGGGGAGGTAGGCAATGAGCAGTTCTTC
j_gene: TRBJ2-1
d_gene: -
v_gene: TRBV10-3

CDR3aa: CASSPPGTGMGRQFF
CDR3nt: TGTGCCAGCTCACCACCCGGGACAGGGATGGGGAGGCAGTTCTTC
j_gene: TRBJ2-1
d_gene: TRBD1
v_gene: TRBV18

CDR3aa: CASSLRQGVGDTQYF
CDR3nt: TGTGCCAGCAGCTTGAGACAGGGTGTTGGGGATACGCAGTATTTT
j_gene: TRBJ2-3
d_gene: TRBD1
v_gene: TRBV5-4

CDR3aa: CASRAPGLVVLFF
CDR3nt: TGTGCCAGCAGGGCACCGGGACTAGTCGTCCTGTTCTTC
j_gene: TRBJ2-1
d_gene: TRBD2
v_gene: TRBV6-5

CDR3aa: CASSTRGNTEAFF
CDR3nt: TGTGCCAGCAGCACCAGAGGGAACACTGAAGCTTTCTTT
j_gene: TRBJ1-1
d_gene: -
v_gene: TRBV6-1

CDR3aa: CASSFTDSGNTIYF
CDR3nt: TGCGCCAGCAGCTTCACTGACTCTGGAAACACCATATATTTT
j_gene: TRBJ1-3
d_gene: -
v_gene: TRBV5-1

CDR3aa: CASSQSLMYGNTIYF
CDR3nt: TGCGCCAGCAGCCAGTCTCTAATGTATGGAAACACCATATATTTT
j_gene: TRBJ1-3
d_gene: -
v_gene: TRBV4-3

CDR3aa: CASSPRAGGWDEQYF
CDR3nt: TGTGCCAGCAGCCCCCGAGCGGGAGGATGGGACGAGCAGTACTTC
j_gene: TRBJ2-7
d_gene: TRBD2
v_gene: TRBV9

CDR3aa: CASSPPSIESGFYEQYF
CDR3nt: TGTGCCAGCTCACCACCTTCGATCGAATCCGGTTTTTACGAGCAGTACTTC
j_gene: TRBJ2-7
d_gene: -
v_gene: TRBV18

CDR3aa: CASSPGSANEKLFF
CDR3nt: TGTGCCAGCAGTCCAGGGTCGGCTAATGAAAAACTGTTTTTT
j_gene: TRBJ1-4
d_gene: -
v_gene: TRBV28

CDR3aa: CASSETQSGELFF
CDR3nt: TGTGCCAGCAGTGAAACCCAGTCCGGGGAGCTGTTTTTT
j_gene: TRBJ2-2
d_gene: -
v_gene: TRBV6-1

CDR3aa: CASSERQGLGVLTF
CDR3nt: TGTGCCAGCAGTGAGCGGCAGGGTTTGGGTGTCCTGACTTTC
j_gene: TRBJ2-6
d_gene: -
v_gene: TRBV6-1

CDR3aa: CAWSVGSSPYEQYF
CDR3nt: TGTGCCTGGAGTGTAGGGAGCTCCCCCTACGAGCAGTACTTC
j_gene: TRBJ2-7
d_gene: -
v_gene: TRBV30

CDR3aa: CASSSTGLAGPYEQYF
CDR3nt: TGTGCCAGCAGTTCTACAGGACTAGCGGGACCCTACGAGCAGTACTTC
j_gene: TRBJ2-7
d_gene: TRBD2
v_gene: TRBV28

CDR3aa: CATSGKRGGPTTDTQYF
CDR3nt: TGTGCCACCAGCGGCAAACGGGGAGGGCCAACCACAGATACGCAGTATTTT
j_gene: TRBJ2-3
d_gene: TRBD2
v_gene: TRBV15

CDR3aa: CASSFGGLAGVSDTQYF
CDR3nt: TGTGCCAGCAGTTTTGGGGGACTAGCGGGAGTGTCAGATACGCAGTATTTT
j_gene: TRBJ2-3
d_gene: TRBD2
v_gene: TRBV28